This section outlines one T cell receptor (beta chain) sequence together with its context. Germline CDR1 reads MNHNS; CDR2 reads SASEGT. The CDR3 length is 12 residues. The ends were cut back, 5 bases at V and 3 bases at J, with 5 bases in the middle. This sample is part of a study of breast tumors, draining lymph nodes, adjacent tissues. MiXCR was run by TCRdb on the multiplex PCR reads, yielding one entry per CDR3 protein. The profile covers about 13,000 distinct CDR3 sequences, with roughly 53% appearing a single time and 41% taken by the ten largest. The specimen sequenced was tumor-adjacent breast tissue. The clonotype originates from a female donor with breast cancer. Some clones in this sample may be carry-over from other donors' samples. V gene TRBV6-1 combines with J gene TRBJ1-5; no reliable D call. CDR3: CASSFYNQPQHF. The CDR3 DNA reads TGTGCCAGCAGTTTCTACAATCAGCCCCAGCATTTT.